Listed below are T cell receptor beta chains from one sample, sequenced in a study of blood T cell repertoires in COVID-19. Some clones are missing from TCRdb's copy, which holds only in-frame ones; the method was immunoSEQ multiplex PCR. The sample lists over 300,000 clones; about 84% were seen once. The sequenced sample was peripheral blood. The receptor source for this set is a woman between 50 and 59 years old with acute or convalescent COVID-19. The conserved cysteine and the conserved F or W are not part of the CDR3 here.

j_call,v_call,cdr3_aa
TRBJ2-7,TRBV7-6,ASSLAGTAAYEQY
TRBJ2-5,TRBV10-3,AISEEEETQY
TRBJ2-1,TRBV27,ASSFISGGRNEQF
TRBJ2-1,TRBV7-3,ASSGRANEQF
TRBJ1-2,TRBV18,ASTGQGEYGYT
TRBJ2-1,TRBV9,ASSVVGRAGVNEQF
TRBJ1-2,TRBV2,ASSGTANYGYT
TRBJ1-2,TRBV4-1,ASSQGPGQNPGGYT
TRBJ1-2,TRBV9,ASSVDGGSYYGYT
TRBJ1-5,TRBV28,ASSLTGSGQPQH
TRBJ1-5,TRBV28,ASSSRDRGKASNQPQH
TRBJ1-1,TRBV5-1,ASSVRRNTEAF
TRBJ1-1,TRBV7-2,ASGAYRAMNTEAF
TRBJ2-2,TRBV4-1,ASRRQGGDTGELF
TRBJ1-5,TRBV15,ATSPGGRNQPQH
TRBJ2-3,TRBV4-2,ASSPRLAGTDTQY
TRBJ2-7,TRBV28,ASSPPRQGDEQY
TRBJ1-2,TRBV6-5,ASRTRDRGAGYT
TRBJ2-7,TRBV7-9,ASSFRLAGEYEQY
TRBJ2-7,TRBV7-9,ASSLDVGRRYEQY
TRBJ2-5,TRBV4-1,ASSQENMRETQY
TRBJ1-2,TRBV19,ASSIDPGGTGYGYT
TRBJ2-7,TRBV25-1,ASSESAAWYEQY
TRBJ1-2,TRBV27,ASSSIARIPNYGYT